Sequencing of this T cell receptor beta chain was carried out in a study of prognosis after radiotherapy for stage I lung cancer. About the study: The tumors were adenocarcinoma in over 10 patients (squamous cell carcinoma in about seven). The study's findings and limits: Among patients who developed distant metastases, Shannon entropy after stereotactic body radiation therapy was lower.

Germline V lookup: CDR1 ENHRY, CDR2 SYGVKD. CDR3 size: 17 residues. Trimming stripped 0 bases from V and 1 base from J, with 14 bases between. Comments on this clonotype: The antigen is not known.

Approximately 6 milliliters of peripheral blood were drawn at each of two time points. Two-round multiplex PCR, the amplification method, yielded TCR beta CDR3 from genomic DNA. First-round PCR, the initial amplification, used primers specific to each TRBV and TRBJ gene. TCRdb passed the multiplex PCR reads through MiXCR, listing each CDR3 protein once. Of 20,000 or so distinct CDR3 sequences in the sample, 43% were seen once. Sequences were derived from PBMCs, sampled before or after stereotactic body radiation therapy (not recorded which). The clonotype originates from a donor over 45 with non-small cell lung cancer. The genes are TRBV10-3 and TRBJ2-3; D not resolved. CDR3 residues: CAISESITPGRTDTQYF. CDR3 DNA: TGTGCCATCAGTGAGTCTATAACCCCTGGTCGCACAGATACGCAGTATTTT.